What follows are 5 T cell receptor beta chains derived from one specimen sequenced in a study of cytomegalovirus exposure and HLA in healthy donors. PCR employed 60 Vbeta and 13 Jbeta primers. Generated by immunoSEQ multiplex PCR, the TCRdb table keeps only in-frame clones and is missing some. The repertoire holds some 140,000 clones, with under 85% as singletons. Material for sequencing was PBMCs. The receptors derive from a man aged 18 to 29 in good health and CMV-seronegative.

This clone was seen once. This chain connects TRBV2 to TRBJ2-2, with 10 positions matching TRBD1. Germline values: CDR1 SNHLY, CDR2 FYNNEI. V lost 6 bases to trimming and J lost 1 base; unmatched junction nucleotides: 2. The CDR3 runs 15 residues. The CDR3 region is CASRRTGGNTGELFF. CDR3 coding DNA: TGTGCCAGCAGGCGGACAGGGGGGAACACCGGGGAGCTGTTTTTT.

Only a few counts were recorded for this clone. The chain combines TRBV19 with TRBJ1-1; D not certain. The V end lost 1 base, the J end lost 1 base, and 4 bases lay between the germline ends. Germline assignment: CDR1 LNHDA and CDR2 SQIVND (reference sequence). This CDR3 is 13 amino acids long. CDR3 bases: TGTGCCAGTAGTATAGGTAGGAACACTGAAGCTTTCTTT. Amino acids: CASSIGRNTEAFF.

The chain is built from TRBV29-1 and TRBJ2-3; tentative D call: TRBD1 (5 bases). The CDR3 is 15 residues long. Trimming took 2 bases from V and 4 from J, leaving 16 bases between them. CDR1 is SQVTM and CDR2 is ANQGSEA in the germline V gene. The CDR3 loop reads CSVEQGMVGADTQYF. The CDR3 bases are TGCAGCGTTGAACAGGGTATGGTCGGCGCAGATACGCAGTATTTT.

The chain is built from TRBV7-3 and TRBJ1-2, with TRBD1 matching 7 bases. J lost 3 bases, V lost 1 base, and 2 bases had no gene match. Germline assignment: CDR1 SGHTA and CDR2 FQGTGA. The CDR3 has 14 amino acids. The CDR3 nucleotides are TGTGCCAGCAGCTTAATAGGGGGCGACTATGGCTACACCTTC. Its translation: CASSLIGGDYGYTF.

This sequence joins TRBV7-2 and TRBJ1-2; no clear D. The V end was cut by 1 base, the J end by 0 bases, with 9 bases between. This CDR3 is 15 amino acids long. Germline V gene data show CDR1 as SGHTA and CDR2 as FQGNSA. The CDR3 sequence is CASSLVADSNYGYTF. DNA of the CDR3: TGTGCCAGCAGCTTAGTTGCAGATTCTAACTATGGCTACACCTTC.